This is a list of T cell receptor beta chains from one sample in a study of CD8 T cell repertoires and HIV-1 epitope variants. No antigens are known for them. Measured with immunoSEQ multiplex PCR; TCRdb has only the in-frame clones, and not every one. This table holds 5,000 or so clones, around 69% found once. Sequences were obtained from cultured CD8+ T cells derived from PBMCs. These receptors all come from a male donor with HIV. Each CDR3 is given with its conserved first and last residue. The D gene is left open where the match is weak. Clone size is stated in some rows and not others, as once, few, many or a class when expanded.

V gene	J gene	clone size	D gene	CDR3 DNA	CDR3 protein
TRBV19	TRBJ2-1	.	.	TGTGCCAGTAGTTGGAGCGGAACCTACAATGAGCAGTTCTTC	CASSWSGTYNEQFF
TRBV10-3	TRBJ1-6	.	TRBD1	TGTGCCATCAGTGACCGGGCAGAAGGACAGGGGAATTCACCCCTCCACTTT	CAISDRAEGQGNSPLHF
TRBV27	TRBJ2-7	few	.	TGTGCCAGCACTCCTGGGGGGGACAGCAACTACGAGCAGTACTTC	CASTPGGDSNYEQYF
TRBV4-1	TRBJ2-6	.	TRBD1	TGCGCCAGCAGCCAGACAGGGGGCTCTGGGGCCAACGTCCTGACTTTC	CASSQTGGSGANVLTF
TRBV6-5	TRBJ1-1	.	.	TGTGCCAGCAGTTACTCAGCGGTGAACACTGAAGCTTTCTTT	CASSYSAVNTEAFF
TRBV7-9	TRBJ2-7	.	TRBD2	TGTGCCAGCAGGGGACTAGCCTACGAGCAGTACTTC	CASRGLAYEQYF
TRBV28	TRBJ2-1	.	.	TGTGCCAGCCTAACGGGATACAATGAGCAGTTCTTC	CASLTGYNEQFF
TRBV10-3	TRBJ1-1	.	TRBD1	TGTGCCATCAGTGCCGGAGACGCGGGGACAGCTGATGAAGCTTTCTTT	CAISAGDAGTADEAFF
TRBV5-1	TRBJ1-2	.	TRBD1	TGCGCCAGCAGCTTGACAGGGGAGAGTGCCTATGGCTACACCTTC	CASSLTGESAYGYTF
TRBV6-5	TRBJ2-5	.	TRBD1	TGTGCCAGCAGTCACAGACAGGGGGCCCAGGAGACCCAGTACTTC	CASSHRQGAQETQYF
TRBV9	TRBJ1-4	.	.	TGTGCCAGCAGCCTGACAGGTGGAGGGGAAAAACTGTTTTTT	CASSLTGGGEKLFF
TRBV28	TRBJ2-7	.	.	TGTGCCAGCAGTTTGGGGACTCCCGCCTACGAGCAGTACTTC	CASSLGTPAYEQYF
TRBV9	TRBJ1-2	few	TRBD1	TGTGCCAGCAGCGTAGAGGGGACAGCCTATGGCTACACCTTC	CASSVEGTAYGYTF
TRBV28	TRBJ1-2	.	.	TGTGCCAGCAGTTTCGGTCAGGGGTACTATGGCTACACCTTC	CASSFGQGYYGYTF
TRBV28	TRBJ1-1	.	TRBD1	TGTGCCAGCAGTTTATCCTCGGACAGGGAAGCTTTCTTT	CASSLSSDREAFF
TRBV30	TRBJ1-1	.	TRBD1	TGTGCCTGGAGAGATTTCGGACAGGGAGATCCTGAAGCTTTCTTT	CAWRDFGQGDPEAFF
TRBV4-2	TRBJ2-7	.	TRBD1	TGTGCCAGCAGCCCGCCGGGACAGGGCTACGAGCAGTACTTC	CASSPPGQGYEQYF
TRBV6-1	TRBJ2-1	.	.	TGTGCCAGCAGTGACTACAGGGTATCGTCCTACAATGAGCAGTTCTTC	CASSDYRVSSYNEQFF
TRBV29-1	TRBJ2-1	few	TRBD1	TGCAGCGTGATAGGACAGGGGCTTTGGGAAAAGTTCTTC	CSVIGQGLWEKFF
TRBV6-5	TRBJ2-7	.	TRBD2	TGTGCCAGCAGTTACTCGACTAGCGGGATGGGGGAGCAGTACTTC	CASSYSTSGMGEQYF
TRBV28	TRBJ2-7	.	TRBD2	TGTGCCAGCAGTTTAGCGGCGGGAGGGGACGAGCAGTACTTC	CASSLAAGGDEQYF
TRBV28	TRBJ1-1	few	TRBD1	TGTGCCAGCGCCATCCAGGGGGGAGACACTGAAGCTTTCTTT	CASAIQGGDTEAFF
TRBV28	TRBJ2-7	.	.	TGTGCCAGCAGCACCGGCTACGAGCAGTACTTC	CASSTGYEQYF
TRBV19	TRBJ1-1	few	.	TGTGCCAGTAGTATCGGTCAGTTAACTGAAGCTTTCTTT	CASSIGQLTEAFF
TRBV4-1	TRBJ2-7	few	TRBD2	TGCGCCAGCAGCCCCCTTCTGACTAGCGGGAACGACGAGCAGTACTTC	CASSPLLTSGNDEQYF
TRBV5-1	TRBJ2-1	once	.	TGCGCCAGCAGCCTGGGTTCCGCTAGCCGGGGTGAGCAGTTCTTC	CASSLGSASRGEQFF
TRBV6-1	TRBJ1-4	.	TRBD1	TGTGCCAGCAGTGCTAGGGGACAGGGGAATGAAAAACTGTTTTTT	CASSARGQGNEKLFF
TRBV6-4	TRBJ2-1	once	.	TGTGCCAGCAGTGACCGGGGGGCCGGCCACAATGAGCAGTTCTTC	CASSDRGAGHNEQFF
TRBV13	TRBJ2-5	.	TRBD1	TGTGCCAGCAGCTTGGGGACAGGAGAGACCCAGTACTTC	CASSLGTGETQYF
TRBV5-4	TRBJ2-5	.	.	TGTGCCACCCCCAGCGGAGACCAGTACTTC	CATPSGDQYF
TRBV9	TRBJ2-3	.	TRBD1	TGTGCCAGCAGCGAGGGGGCTGCCACAGATACGCAGTATTTT	CASSEGAATDTQYF